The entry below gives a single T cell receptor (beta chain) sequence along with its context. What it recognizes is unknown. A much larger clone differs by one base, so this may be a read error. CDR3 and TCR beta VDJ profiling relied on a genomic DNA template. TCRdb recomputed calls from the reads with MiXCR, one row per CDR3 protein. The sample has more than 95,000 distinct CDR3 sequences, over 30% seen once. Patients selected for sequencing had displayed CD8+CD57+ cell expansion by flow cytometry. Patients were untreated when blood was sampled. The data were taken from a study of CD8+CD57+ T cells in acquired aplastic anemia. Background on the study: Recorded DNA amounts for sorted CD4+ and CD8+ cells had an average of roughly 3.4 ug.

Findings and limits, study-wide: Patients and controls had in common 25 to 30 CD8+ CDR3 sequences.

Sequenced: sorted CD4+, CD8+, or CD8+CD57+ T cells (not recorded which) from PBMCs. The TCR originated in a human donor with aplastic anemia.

The CDR3 coding sequence is TGTGCCAGCAGCCAAGATCCCCTGCGAGGGGAGACCCAGTACTTC. Residues: CASSQDPLRGETQYF. This chain joins TRBV7-2 and TRBJ2-5; D might be TRBD2 (5 bases). Germline V gene lookup returns CDR1 SGHTA and CDR2 FQGNSA. The CDR3 has 15 residues. Trimming left V 5 bases short and J 5 bases short, with 18 bases between.